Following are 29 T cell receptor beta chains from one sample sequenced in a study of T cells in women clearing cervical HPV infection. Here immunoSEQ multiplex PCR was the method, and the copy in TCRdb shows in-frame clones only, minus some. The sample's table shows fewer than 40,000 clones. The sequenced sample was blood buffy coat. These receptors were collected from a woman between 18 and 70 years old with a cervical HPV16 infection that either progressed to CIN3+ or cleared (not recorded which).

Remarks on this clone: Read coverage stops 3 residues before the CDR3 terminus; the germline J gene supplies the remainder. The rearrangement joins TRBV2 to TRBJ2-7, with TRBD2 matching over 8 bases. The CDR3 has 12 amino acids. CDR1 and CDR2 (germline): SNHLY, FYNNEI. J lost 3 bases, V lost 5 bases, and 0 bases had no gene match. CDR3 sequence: CASSSGGYEQYF. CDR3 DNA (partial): TGTGCCAGCAGTAGCGGGGGCTACGAG.

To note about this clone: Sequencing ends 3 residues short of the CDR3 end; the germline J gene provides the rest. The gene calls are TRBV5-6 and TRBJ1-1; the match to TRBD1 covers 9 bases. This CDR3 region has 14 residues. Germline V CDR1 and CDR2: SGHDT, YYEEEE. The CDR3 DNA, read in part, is TGTGCCAGCAGCTCCCCTGGGACAGGGCGGAAA. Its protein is CASSSPGTGRK. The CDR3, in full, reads CASSSPGTGRKAFF.

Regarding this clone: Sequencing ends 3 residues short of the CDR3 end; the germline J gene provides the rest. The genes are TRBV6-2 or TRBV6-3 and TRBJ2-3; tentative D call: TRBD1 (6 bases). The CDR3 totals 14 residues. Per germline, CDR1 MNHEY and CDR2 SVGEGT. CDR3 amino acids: CASSLGHFLETQYF. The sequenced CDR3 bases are TGTGCCAGCAGTTTGGGACATTTTTTGGAGACG.

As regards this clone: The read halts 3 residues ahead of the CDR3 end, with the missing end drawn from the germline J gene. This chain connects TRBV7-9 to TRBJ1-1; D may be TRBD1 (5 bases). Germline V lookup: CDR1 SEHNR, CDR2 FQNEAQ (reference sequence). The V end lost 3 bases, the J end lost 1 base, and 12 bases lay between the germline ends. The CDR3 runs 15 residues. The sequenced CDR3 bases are TGTGCCAGCAGCTTCTTACAAACAGGGAACACTGAA. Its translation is CASSFLQTGNTE. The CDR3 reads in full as CASSFLQTGNTEAFF. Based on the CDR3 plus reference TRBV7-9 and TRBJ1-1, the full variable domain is DTGVSQNPRHKITKRGQNVTFRCDPISEHNRLYWYRQTLGQGPEFLTYFQNEAQLEKSRLLSDRFSAERPKGSFSTLEIQRTEQGDSAMYLCASSFLQTGNTEAFFGQGTRLTVV.

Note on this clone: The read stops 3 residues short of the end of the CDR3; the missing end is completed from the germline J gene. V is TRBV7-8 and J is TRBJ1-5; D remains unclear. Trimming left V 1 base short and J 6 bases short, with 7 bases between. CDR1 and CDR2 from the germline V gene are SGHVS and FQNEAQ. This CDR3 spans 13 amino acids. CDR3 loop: CASSLDRVQPQHF. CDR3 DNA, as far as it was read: TGTGCCAGCAGCTTAGATAGGGTTCAGCCC.

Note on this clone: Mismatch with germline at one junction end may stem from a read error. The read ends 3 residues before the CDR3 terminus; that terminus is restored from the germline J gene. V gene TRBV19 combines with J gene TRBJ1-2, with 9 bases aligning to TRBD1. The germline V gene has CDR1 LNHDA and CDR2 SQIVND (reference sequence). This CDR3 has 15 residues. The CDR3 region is CASSEQGASNCGYTF. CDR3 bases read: TGTGCCAGTAGCGAACAGGGGGCTTCTAACTGTGGC.

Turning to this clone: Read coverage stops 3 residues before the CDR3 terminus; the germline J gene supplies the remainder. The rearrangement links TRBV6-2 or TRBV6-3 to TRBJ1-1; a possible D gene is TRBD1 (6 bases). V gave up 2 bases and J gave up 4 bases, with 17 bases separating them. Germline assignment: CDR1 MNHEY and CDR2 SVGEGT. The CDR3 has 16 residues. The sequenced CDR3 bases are TGTGCCAGCAGTTACGAGCGGGGGCGAGCGACCACTGAA. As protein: CASSYERGRATTE. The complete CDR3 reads CASSYERGRATTEAFF.

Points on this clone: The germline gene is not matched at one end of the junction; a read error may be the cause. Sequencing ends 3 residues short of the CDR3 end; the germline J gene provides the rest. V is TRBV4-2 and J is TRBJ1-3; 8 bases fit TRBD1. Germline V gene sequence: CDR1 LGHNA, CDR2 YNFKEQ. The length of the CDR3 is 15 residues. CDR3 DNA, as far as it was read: TGCGCCAGCAGCGCTTACAGGGGGTCGGGAAACACC. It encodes CASSAYRGSGNT. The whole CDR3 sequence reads CASSAYRGSGNTIYF.

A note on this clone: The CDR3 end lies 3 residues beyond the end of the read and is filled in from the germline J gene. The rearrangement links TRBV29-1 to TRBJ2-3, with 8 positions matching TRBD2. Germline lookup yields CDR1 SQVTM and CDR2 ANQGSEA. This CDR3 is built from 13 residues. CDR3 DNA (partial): TGCAGCGCCCTATCGGCGGGAGGACAGCCG. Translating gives CSALSAGGQP. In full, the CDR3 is CSALSAGGQPQYF.

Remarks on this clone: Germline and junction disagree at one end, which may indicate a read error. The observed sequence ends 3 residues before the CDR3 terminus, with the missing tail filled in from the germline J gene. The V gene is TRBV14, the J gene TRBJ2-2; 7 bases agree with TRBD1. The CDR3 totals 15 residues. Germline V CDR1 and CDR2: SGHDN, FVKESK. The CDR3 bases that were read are TGTGCCAGCAGCAAAGACAGGGCAAGAAATGAAAAG. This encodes CASSKDRARNEK. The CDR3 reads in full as CASSKDRARNEKLFF.

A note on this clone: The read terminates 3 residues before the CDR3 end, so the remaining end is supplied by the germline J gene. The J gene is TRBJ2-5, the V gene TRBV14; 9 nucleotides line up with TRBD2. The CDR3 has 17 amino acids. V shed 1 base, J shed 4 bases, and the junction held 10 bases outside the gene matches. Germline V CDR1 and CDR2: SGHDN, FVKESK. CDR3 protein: CASSQGIIAGARETQYF. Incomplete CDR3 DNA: TGTGCCAGCAGCCAAGGGATAATAGCGGGGGCCCGAGAGACC.

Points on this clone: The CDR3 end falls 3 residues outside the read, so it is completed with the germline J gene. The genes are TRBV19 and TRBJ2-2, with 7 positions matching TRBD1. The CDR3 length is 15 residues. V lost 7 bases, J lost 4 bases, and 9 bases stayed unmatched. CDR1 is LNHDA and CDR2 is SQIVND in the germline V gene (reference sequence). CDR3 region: CASTPFPGGTGELFF. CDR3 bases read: TGTGCCAGTACCCCATTCCCAGGGGGCACCGGGGAG.

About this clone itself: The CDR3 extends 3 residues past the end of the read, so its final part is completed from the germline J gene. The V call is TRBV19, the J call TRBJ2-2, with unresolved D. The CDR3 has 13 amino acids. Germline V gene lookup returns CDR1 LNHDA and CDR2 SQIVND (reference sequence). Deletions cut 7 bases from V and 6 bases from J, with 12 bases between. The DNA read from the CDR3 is TGTGCCAGTACTCTTATACACCCCGGGGAG. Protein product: CASTLIHPGE. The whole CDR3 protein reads CASTLIHPGELFF.

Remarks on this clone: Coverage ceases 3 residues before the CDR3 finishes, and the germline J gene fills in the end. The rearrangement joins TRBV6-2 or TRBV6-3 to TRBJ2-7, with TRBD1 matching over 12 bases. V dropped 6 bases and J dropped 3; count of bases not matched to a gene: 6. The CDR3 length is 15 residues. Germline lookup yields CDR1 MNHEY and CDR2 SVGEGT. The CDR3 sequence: CASSTGTGGFYEQYF. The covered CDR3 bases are TGTGCCAGCAGCACCGGGACAGGGGGCTTCTACGAG.

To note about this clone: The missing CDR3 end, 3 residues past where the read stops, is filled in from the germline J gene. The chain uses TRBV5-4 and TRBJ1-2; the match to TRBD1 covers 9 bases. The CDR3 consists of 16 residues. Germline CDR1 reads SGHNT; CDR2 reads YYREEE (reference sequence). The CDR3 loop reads CASSFPGTGLLEGYTF. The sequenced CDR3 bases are TGTGCCAGCAGCTTCCCCGGGACAGGGTTGTTGGAGGGC.

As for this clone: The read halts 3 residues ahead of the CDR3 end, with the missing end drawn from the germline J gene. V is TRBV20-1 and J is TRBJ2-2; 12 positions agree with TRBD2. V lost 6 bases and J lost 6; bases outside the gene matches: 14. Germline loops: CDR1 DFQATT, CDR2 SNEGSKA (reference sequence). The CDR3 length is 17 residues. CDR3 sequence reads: CSAQRGLAGGRSGELFF. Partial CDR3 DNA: TGCAGTGCCCAAAGGGGGCTAGCGGGGGGGCGGTCCGGGGAG.

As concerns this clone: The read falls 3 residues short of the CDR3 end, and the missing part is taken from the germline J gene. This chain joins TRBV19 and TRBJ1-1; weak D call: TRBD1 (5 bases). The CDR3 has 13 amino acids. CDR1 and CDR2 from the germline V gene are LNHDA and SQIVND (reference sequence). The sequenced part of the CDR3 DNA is TGTGCCAGTAGTATAACCCCGGGACTTCAA. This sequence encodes CASSITPGLQ. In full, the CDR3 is CASSITPGLQAFF.

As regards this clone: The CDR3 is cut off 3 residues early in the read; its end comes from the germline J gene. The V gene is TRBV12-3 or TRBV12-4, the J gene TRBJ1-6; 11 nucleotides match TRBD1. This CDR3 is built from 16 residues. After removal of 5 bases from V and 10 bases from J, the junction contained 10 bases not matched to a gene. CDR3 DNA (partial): TGTGCCAGCAGTGCTACCGGGACAGGGGGTCGCTCACCC. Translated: CASSATGTGGRSP. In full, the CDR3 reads CASSATGTGGRSPLHF.

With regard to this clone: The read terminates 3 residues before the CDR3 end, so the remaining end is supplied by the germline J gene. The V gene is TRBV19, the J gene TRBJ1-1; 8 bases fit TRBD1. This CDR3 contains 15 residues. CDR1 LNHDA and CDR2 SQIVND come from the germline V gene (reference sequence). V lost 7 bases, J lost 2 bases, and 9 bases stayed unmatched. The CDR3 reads CASNGQGRRNTEAFF. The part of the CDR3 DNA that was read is TGTGCCAGTAACGGACAGGGTCGTAGAAACACTGAA.

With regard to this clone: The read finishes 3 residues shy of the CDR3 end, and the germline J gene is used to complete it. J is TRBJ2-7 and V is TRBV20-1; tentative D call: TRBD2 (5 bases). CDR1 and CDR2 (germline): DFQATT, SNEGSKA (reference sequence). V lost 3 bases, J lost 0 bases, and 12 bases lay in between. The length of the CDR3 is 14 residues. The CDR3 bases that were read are TGCAGTGCTAGTAGGCCAGGACTCTCCTACGAG. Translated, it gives CSASRPGLSYE. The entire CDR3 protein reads CSASRPGLSYEQYF.

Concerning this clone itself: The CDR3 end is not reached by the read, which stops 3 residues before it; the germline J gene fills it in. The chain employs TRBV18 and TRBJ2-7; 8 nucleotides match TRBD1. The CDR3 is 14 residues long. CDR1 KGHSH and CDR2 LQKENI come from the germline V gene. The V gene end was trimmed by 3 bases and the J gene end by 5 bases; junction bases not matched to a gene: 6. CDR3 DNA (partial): TGTGCCAGCTCACCCAGGGACAGGCCCCACGAG. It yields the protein CASSPRDRPHE. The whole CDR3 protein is CASSPRDRPHEQYF.

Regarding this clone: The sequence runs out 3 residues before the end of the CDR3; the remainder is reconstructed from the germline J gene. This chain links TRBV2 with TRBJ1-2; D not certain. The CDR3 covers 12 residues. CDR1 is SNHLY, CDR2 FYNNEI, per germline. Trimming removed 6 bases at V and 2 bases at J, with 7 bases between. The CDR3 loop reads CASSGANYGYTF. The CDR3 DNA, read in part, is TGTGCCAGCAGCGGAGCGAACTATGGC.

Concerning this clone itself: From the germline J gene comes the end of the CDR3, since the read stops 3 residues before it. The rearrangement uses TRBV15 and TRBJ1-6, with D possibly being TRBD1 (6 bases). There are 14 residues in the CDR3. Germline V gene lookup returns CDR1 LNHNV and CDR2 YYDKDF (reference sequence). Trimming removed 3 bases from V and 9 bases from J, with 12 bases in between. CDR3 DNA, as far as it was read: TGTGCCACCAGCAGGGCGGTAGGGGGTTCACCC. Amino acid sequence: CATSRAVGGSP. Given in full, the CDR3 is CATSRAVGGSPLHF.

The CDR3 DNA, read in part, is TGTGCCATCAGTGAACACAAGACGAACACCGGGGAG. Protein sequence: CAISEHKTNTGE. The full CDR3 reads CAISEHKTNTGELFF. The chain is built from TRBV10-3 and TRBJ2-2; D gene uncertain. The read halts 3 residues ahead of the CDR3 end, with the missing end drawn from the germline J gene. Germline V gene data show CDR1 as ENHRY and CDR2 as SYGVKD. V shed 3 bases and J shed 0 bases, with 8 bases lying between them. CDR3 length: 15 residues.

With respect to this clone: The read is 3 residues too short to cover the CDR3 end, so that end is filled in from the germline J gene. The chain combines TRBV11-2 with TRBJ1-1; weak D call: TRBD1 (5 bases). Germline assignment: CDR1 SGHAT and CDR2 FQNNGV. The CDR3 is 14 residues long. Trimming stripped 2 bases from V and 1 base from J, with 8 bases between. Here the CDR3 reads CASSLHGGNTEAFF. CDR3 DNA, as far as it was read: TGTGCCAGCAGCTTACACGGGGGGAACACTGAA.

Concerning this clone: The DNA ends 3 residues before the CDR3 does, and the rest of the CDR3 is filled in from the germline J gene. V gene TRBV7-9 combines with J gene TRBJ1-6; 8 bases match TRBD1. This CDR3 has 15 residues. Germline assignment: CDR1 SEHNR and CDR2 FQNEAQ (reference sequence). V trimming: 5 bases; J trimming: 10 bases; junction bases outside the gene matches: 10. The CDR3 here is CASSPDRGQGSPLHF. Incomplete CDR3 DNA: TGTGCCAGCAGCCCCGACAGGGGCCAGGGGTCACCC. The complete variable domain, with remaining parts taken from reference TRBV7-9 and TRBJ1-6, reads DTGVSQNPRHKITKRGQNVTFRCDPISEHNRLYWYRQTLGQGPEFLTYFQNEAQLEKSRLLSDRFSAERPKGSFSTLEIQRTEQGDSAMYLCASSPDRGQGSPLHFGNGTRLTVT.

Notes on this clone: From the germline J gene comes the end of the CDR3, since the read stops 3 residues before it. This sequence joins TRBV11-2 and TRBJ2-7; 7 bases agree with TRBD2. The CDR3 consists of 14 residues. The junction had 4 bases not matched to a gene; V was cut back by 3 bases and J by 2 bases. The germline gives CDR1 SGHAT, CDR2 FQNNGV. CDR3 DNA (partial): TGTGCCAGCAGCTTCTTGGGAGGGGCCTACGAG. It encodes CASSFLGGAYE. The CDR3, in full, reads CASSFLGGAYEQYF.

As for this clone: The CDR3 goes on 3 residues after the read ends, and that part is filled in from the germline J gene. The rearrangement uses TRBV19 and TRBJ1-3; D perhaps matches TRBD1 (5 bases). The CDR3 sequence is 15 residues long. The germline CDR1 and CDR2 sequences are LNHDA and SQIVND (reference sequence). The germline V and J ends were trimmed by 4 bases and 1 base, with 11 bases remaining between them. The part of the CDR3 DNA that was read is TGTGCCAGTAGTACCGCGGGGGGATCTGGAAACACC. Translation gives CASSTAGGSGNT. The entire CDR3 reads CASSTAGGSGNTIYF.

The CDR3 sequence is CAGLMGQWNTEAFF. CDR3 DNA, as far as it was read: TGTGCCGGACTAATGGGACAGTGGAACACTGAA. This chain connects TRBV27 to TRBJ1-1; TRBD1 agrees at 7 bases. The sequence runs out 3 residues before the end of the CDR3; the remainder is reconstructed from the germline J gene. The CDR3 totals 14 residues. The germline V gene has CDR1 MNHEY and CDR2 SMNVEV (reference sequence). J gave up 1 base and V 11 bases, and 10 bases lay outside the gene matches.